This T cell receptor beta chain was observed in a study of long-term antiretroviral therapy in people with HIV. Study-wide results and limits: Repertoires in HIV (unlike those of controls) had narrower CDR3 length ranges.

This clone ranks as medium-sized (0.01 to 0.1%). No antigen is known for it. V dropped 1 base and J dropped 8 bases, with 12 bases sitting between them. The V gene's germline CDR1 is MGHRA and CDR2 YSYEKL. This CDR3 comprises 14 residues. At minimum, one pre-ART and two post-ART PBMC samples were obtained from each donor. The immunoSEQ assay was v3.0, run at survey level. Some clones are missing from TCRdb's copy, which holds only in-frame ones; the method was immunoSEQ multiplex PCR. Of 15,000 or so clones listed, approximately 91% are singletons. The origin of this receptor is a man in his forties with HIV. The sequencing used unsorted PBMCs, collected 6.2 years after starting antiretroviral therapy. V usage is TRBV4-1 and J usage is TRBJ2-1; D possibly corresponds to TRBD2 (7 bases). CDR3 nucleotide sequence: TGCGCCAGCAGCCAAGCGGAGGGGGGGTATGAGCAGTTCTTC. Protein: CASSQAEGGYEQFF.